A single T cell receptor beta chain is shown here with its context. Its antigen specificity is not known. Base qualities were left out, and no much larger clone turns up one base away. The time point label, read with the paper, signifies: 100 days after allo-HCT. Recipient blood was collected about 28 days before transplant and at days 30, 100 and 180 after transplant. Nuclei Lysis Solution was used to extract genomic DNA from fresh or cryopreserved unfractionated peripheral blood mononuclear cells. The data were obtained in a study of T cell clonotyping in hematopoietic cell transplantation (dated by TCRdb to the early 2020s). About the investigation overall: A total of under 150 blood samples were collected in the study from some 37 consecutive transplant recipients and their related donors. Recruitment of patients ran from late 2015 to early 2017, and follow-up continued until late 2020 or until death. The paper as a whole reports these results and caveats: Only a small fraction of recipient repertoires overlapped donor repertoires, with over 95% appearing de novo at the given depth. The sample size was limited, and CD4 and CD8 repertoire contributions could not be separated because cells were not sorted. Inverse Simpson Index values from donors and from recipients before transplant predicted broader TCR repertoire diversity after transplant. After transplant, TCR diversity in recipients dropped, and pathologically expanded clonotypes climbed progressively between day 30 and day 180.

The immunoSEQ assay, a bias-controlled multiplex PCR with V- and J-specific primers, was used to amplify TCR beta CDR3 regions from genomic DNA. A second PCR step added a proprietary barcode and Illumina adapter sequences to the CDR3 amplicons. An Illumina MiSeq instrument was used to sequence the CDR3 libraries. Per the authors' processing: Export and quality control were performed with immunoSEQ Analyzer 3.0, and downstream analyses were performed with R Bioconductor and Immunarch. Only productive rearrangements within the normalized downsampled data set were used in the calculation of repertoire metrics. In the normalized cohort, clonotypes with more than 5 templates were defined as pathologically expanded. The Inverse Simpson Index was used to measure repertoire diversity. CMV-specificity analyses were carried out on the non-normalized data set to capture all clonotypes. Held by TCRdb, this immuneACCESS table contains in-frame sequences only and omits some clones. Under half of the omission traces to an unresolved V gene where checked; the cause of the rest is unknown. D and trimming come from the DNA, and the V and J calls and clone size come from that table. The sample table holds some 4,400 clones, of which roughly 77% were seen once. The ten top clones hold roughly 30% of the sample.

CDR1 and CDR2 were assigned from the germline V gene as MGHRA and YSYEKL. Trimming removed 0 bases from V and 7 bases from J, leaving 6 bases between the germline ends. The CDR3 goes from the cysteine to the phenylalanine over 12 residues. The read is trimmed to its CDR3 DNA, 36 bases read in frame from base 1. The sample here was peripheral blood mononuclear cells, taken 100 days after allogeneic stem cell transplant. The rearranged chain carries TRBV4-1 and TRBJ1-2, with the D gene call left open. This TCR derives from a female patient aged 50-60 years who had an allogeneic stem cell transplant from an unrelated donor, so the T cells may come from the graft donor. Some clones in this sample may be carry-over from other donors' samples. The nucleotide sequence reads as follows: TGCGCCAGCAGCCAAGATCGACGTGGCTACACCTTC. Its protein product is CASSQDRRGYTF.